This entry describes one TCR beta chain. This CDR3 comprises 14 residues. Germline lookup yields CDR1 SEHNR and CDR2 FQNEAQ (reference sequence). Trimming shortened V by 5 bases and J by 1 base, and 12 bases separated the two germline ends. These data belong to a study of blood T cell repertoires in COVID-19. Assay: immunoSEQ multiplex PCR; the TCRdb copy retains only in-frame clones and omits some. The table lists about 74,000 clones, 75% to 80% of them singletons, with 15% in the top ten. The TCR comes from a human donor in a cohort sampled during active COVID-19. The rearrangement uses TRBV7-9 and TRBJ2-7; TRBD1 might be the D (5 bases). The sample was peripheral blood. DNA of the CDR3: TGTGCCAGCAGCACCAGACAGTCTTCCTACGAGCAGTACTTC. Protein sequence: CASSTRQSSYEQYF.